These 24 T cell receptor beta chains were sequenced from one sample in a study of spatial heterogeneity in lung cancer. In TCRdb, the 5' RACE reads were re-called with MiXCR into one record per CDR3 protein. Of a few thousand distinct CDR3 sequences in the sample, 34% were seen once. Indicated time point: sample taken at primary tumor resection. The authors sequenced whole RNA from tumor, nontumor lung or frozen PBMC without sorting. The material was PBMCs, obtained at surgery. Source of these receptors: a male donor with early-stage non-small cell lung cancer.

In this sample, this clonotype turned up a few times. Since the library was made to target alpha chains, this beta chain is a stray read and its abundance is not meaningful. This chain connects TRBV7-9 to TRBJ2-7; D is undetermined. V dropped 5 bases and J dropped 2 bases, with 16 bases sitting between them. Germline V CDR1 and CDR2: SEHNR, FQNEAQ (reference sequence). This CDR3 is built from 15 residues. The CDR3, as DNA: TGTGCCAGCAGCCCCCCGGGTCATAGGGCCTACGAGCAGTACTTC. Translation gives CASSPPGHRAYEQYF.

In this sample, this clonotype turned up a few times. This beta chain came through as a stray read in a library set up for alpha chains, and its size says little. The V call is TRBV20-1, the J call TRBJ2-5, with D possibly matching TRBD2 (7 bases). The CDR3 has 13 residues. Trimming removed 6 bases from V and 4 bases from J, with 15 bases in between. The germline gives CDR1 DFQATT, CDR2 SNEGSKA (reference sequence). CDR3 sequence reads: CSALGGGRETQYF. The CDR3 nucleotides read TGCAGTGCCCTAGGGGGGGGGCGAGAGACCCAGTACTTC.

A remark on this clonotype: This beta chain came through as a stray read in a library set up for alpha chains, and its size says little. The chain is built from TRBV7-2 and TRBJ2-7; 7 nucleotides match TRBD1. The germline V gene has CDR1 SGHTA and CDR2 FQGNSA. V was pared by 3 bases and J by 6 bases, with 8 bases of the junction left unmatched. The CDR3 runs 14 residues. The CDR3 sequence: CASSFDRAKGEQYF. The CDR3 region has the DNA TGTGCCAGCAGCTTCGACAGGGCGAAGGGCGAGCAGTACTTC.

This clonotype has only a few counts. Since it is a stray read in a library aimed at alpha chains, this beta chain has a size that is not meaningful. The chain is built from TRBV5-5 and TRBJ2-5, with TRBD2 as a possible D gene (5 bases). This CDR3 spans 14 amino acids. The V end was cut by 0 bases, the J end by 3 bases, with 9 bases between. The germline CDR1 and CDR2 sequences are SGHKS and YYEKEE (reference sequence). The CDR3 DNA follows: TGTGCCAGCAGCTTGGCCTTCGGGGAAGAGACCCAGTACTTC. Translation: CASSLAFGEETQYF.

Note on this clonotype: The library was prepared for alpha chains; this beta chain is a stray read, so its frequency means little. This rearrangement joins TRBV7-2 to TRBJ2-5; 11 bases are shared with TRBD2. This CDR3 contains 15 residues. The germline V gene encodes CDR1 SGHTA and CDR2 FQGNSA. Losses at the gene ends were 5 bases for V and 2 bases for J; bases not matched to a gene: 4. The CDR3 coding sequence is TGTGCCAGCAGCACTAGCGGGAGATGGCAAGAGACCCAGTACTTC. Residues: CASSTSGRWQETQYF.

Details on this clonotype: This beta chain is an unintended read in a library built for alpha chains; its size means little. The rearrangement joins TRBV10-3 to TRBJ2-1; 11 positions agree with TRBD2. Trimming at V came to 7 bases and at J to 3 bases, leaving 2 bases not matched to a gene. The length of the CDR3 is 14 residues. CDR1 and CDR2 (germline): ENHRY, SYGVKD. CDR3: CAIIAGGNYNEQFF. The CDR3 coding sequence is TGTGCCATCATAGCGGGAGGGAACTACAATGAGCAGTTCTTC.

Note on this clonotype: Because the library targeted alpha chains, this beta chain is an off-target read whose size means little. V and J are TRBV4-2 and TRBJ2-3; 7 bases fit TRBD2. CDR1 and CDR2 from the germline V gene are LGHNA and YNFKEQ. This CDR3 spans 17 amino acids. The V gene end was trimmed by 0 bases and the J gene end by 2 bases; junction bases not matched to a gene: 8. CDR3 sequence reads: CASSQDWAGEYTDTQYF. DNA for the CDR3: TGTGCCAGCAGCCAAGATTGGGCGGGAGAGTACACAGATACGCAGTATTTT.

With respect to this clonotype: This beta chain came through as a stray read in a library set up for alpha chains, and its size says little. The rearrangement links TRBV20-1 to TRBJ2-7; D call uncertain. This CDR3 contains 13 residues. Per germline, CDR1 DFQATT and CDR2 SNEGSKA (reference sequence). V was pared by 1 base and J by 1 base, with 8 bases between. The CDR3 region is CSARAVDSYEQYF. The CDR3 nucleotides are TGCAGTGCTAGAGCGGTAGATTCCTACGAGCAGTACTTC.

As for this clonotype: This beta chain lies outside the target of a library built for alpha chains; its clone size means little. V and J are TRBV9 and TRBJ2-3; D not certain. Germline lookup yields CDR1 SGDLS and CDR2 YYNGEE. CDR3 size: 15 residues. V was trimmed by 0 bases and J by 0 bases, leaving 8 bases between them. The CDR3 sequence: CASSVVGWSTDTQYF. CDR3 DNA: TGTGCCAGCAGCGTAGTAGGGTGGAGCACAGATACGCAGTATTTT.

This clonotype was detected a few times. The library was designed around alpha chains, so this beta chain is a stray read whose abundance carries little weight. The rearrangement joins TRBV24-1 to TRBJ2-5, with 7 bases identical to TRBD1. Germline V gene sequence: CDR1 KGHDR, CDR2 SFDVKD. Trimming took 4 bases from V and 5 from J; bases not matched to a gene: 6. There are 14 residues in the CDR3. The CDR3 sequence: CATSDDREYETQYF. The CDR3 bases are TGTGCCACCAGTGACGACAGGGAGTATGAGACCCAGTACTTC.

Points on this clonotype: This beta chain represents an off-target read in a library built for alpha chains; its size is of limited meaning. The J gene is TRBJ2-3, the V gene TRBV27, with D unresolved. The CDR3 totals 15 residues. Germline values: CDR1 MNHEY, CDR2 SMNVEV (reference sequence). Trimming stripped 6 bases from V and 1 base from J, with 14 bases between. The CDR3 coding sequence is TGTGCCAGCAGGGCGGAAGCGACTCGCACAGATACGCAGTATTTT. It encodes CASRAEATRTDTQYF.

With regard to this clonotype: This beta chain was picked up by a library intended for alpha chains and is off target, so its count carries little meaning. The genes are TRBV12-3 or TRBV12-4 and TRBJ2-2; D remains unclear. V was shortened by 3 bases and J by 1 base, with 6 bases between the two germline ends. The CDR3 loop spans 14 amino acids. The CDR3 DNA reads TGTGCCAGCAGTTTTAGCAGGAACACCGGGGAGCTGTTTTTT. Amino acids: CASSFSRNTGELFF.

Turning to this clonotype: The library was prepared for alpha chains; this beta chain is a stray read, so its frequency means little. The genes are TRBV7-9 and TRBJ2-5, with a possible D match to TRBD2 (5 bases). Trimming removed 1 base at V and 1 base at J, with 13 bases between. Per germline, CDR1 SEHNR and CDR2 FQNEAQ (reference sequence). The CDR3 spans 16 residues. CDR3 sequence: CASSLVSFGGQETQYF. Here the CDR3 DNA reads TGTGCCAGCAGCTTAGTATCCTTCGGAGGCCAAGAGACCCAGTACTTC.

This clonotype showed up just a few times. As an off-target read in a library built for alpha chains, this beta chain has a frequency of little significance. The chain combines TRBV7-9 with TRBJ2-1; 7 bases are shared with TRBD2. The V and J ends lost 5 bases and 6 bases, in that order; junction bases with no gene match: 7. There are 14 residues in the CDR3. Per germline, CDR1 SEHNR and CDR2 FQNEAQ (reference sequence). CDR3 nucleotides: TGTGCCAGCAGCGCGGGACTACAAACCAATGAGCAGTTCTTC. Its protein product is CASSAGLQTNEQFF.

Comment on this clonotype: This beta chain appears as a stray read in a library generated for alpha chains; its size is not informative. J is TRBJ2-7 and V is TRBV2; TRBD2 matches at 9 bases. CDR1 and CDR2 (germline): SNHLY, FYNNEI. The CDR3 runs to 14 residues. V dropped 6 bases and J dropped 7; count of bases not matched to a gene: 10. CDR3 coding DNA: TGTGCCAGCAGAAGGGCGGGAGGGCCAGATGAGCAGTACTTC. It translates to CASRRAGGPDEQYF.

In this sample, this clonotype is medium-sized. This beta chain is off target for a library built for alpha chains, so its abundance means little. The chain joins TRBV7-8 to TRBJ2-3, with a tentative D call TRBD1 (5 bases). The germline CDR1 and CDR2 sequences are SGHVS and FQNEAQ. The ends were cut back, 5 bases at V and 9 bases at J, with 12 bases in the middle. This CDR3 spans 12 amino acids. CDR3 residues: CASSPGRGTQYF. CDR3 DNA sequence: TGTGCCAGCAGCCCAGGGCGAGGCACGCAGTATTTT.

This clonotype appeared a few times. A library prepared for alpha chains yielded this beta chain as an off-target read; its size is of little meaning. This rearrangement joins TRBV10-1 to TRBJ2-7; no clear D gene. This CDR3 region has 10 residues. CDR1 and CDR2 (germline): WNHNN, SYGVQD (reference sequence). V lost 6 bases, J lost 5 bases, and 5 bases lay in between. CDR3 sequence (DNA): TGCGCCAGCAGAGGAAACGAGCAGTACTTC. It codes for CASRGNEQYF.

Comments on this clonotype: A library prepared for alpha chains yielded this beta chain as an off-target read; its size is of little meaning. The J gene is TRBJ2-7, the V gene TRBV5-1, with no clear D. Trimming removed 1 base at V and 2 bases at J, with 10 bases between. The CDR3 has 14 amino acids. The germline gives CDR1 SGHRS, CDR2 YFSETQ. CDR3 nucleotides: TGCGCCAGCAGCTTGCTGGACGGTACCTACGAGCAGTACTTC. Translating gives CASSLLDGTYEQYF.

Remarks on this clonotype: For a library built for alpha chains, this beta chain is a stray read; little rests on its size. The V gene is TRBV28, the J gene TRBJ2-5; 7 positions match TRBD1. This CDR3 is 16 amino acids long. From germline, CDR1 is MDHEN and CDR2 SYDVKM. Losses at the gene ends were 3 bases for V and 2 bases for J; bases not matched to a gene: 9. In DNA, the CDR3 is TGTGCCAGCAGTTTTCCCCCGGGACAGAGACAAGAGACCCAGTACTTC. This gives the protein CASSFPPGQRQETQYF. Together with reference TRBV28 and TRBJ2-5, the CDR3 gives the full variable domain: DVKVTQSSRYLVKRTGEKVFLECVQDMDHENMFWYRQDPGLGLRLIYFSYDVKMKEKGDIPEGYSVSREKKERFSLILESASTNQTSMYLCASSFPPGQRQETQYFGPGTRLLVL.

Worth noting for this clonotype: The library was built for alpha chains, so this beta chain is an off-target read and its size means little. The chain has TRBV7-2 and TRBJ2-5; D may be TRBD1 or TRBD2 (5 bases each). From germline, CDR1 is SGHTA and CDR2 FQGNSA. CDR3 size: 14 residues. Trimming removed 1 base at V and 7 bases at J, with 13 bases between. The CDR3 nucleotides are TGTGCCAGCAGCTTAGGGGACCCCCGGGGGACCCAGTACTTC. As protein: CASSLGDPRGTQYF.

This clonotype occurred a few times. This beta chain came through as a stray read in a library set up for alpha chains, and its size says little. The chain is built from TRBV24-1 and TRBJ2-5; a possible D gene is TRBD2 (5 bases). The CDR3 is 16 residues long. From germline, CDR1 is KGHDR and CDR2 SFDVKD. V lost 3 bases and J 2 bases, leaving 15 bases between the germline ends. The CDR3 region has the DNA TGTGCCACCAGTGATCATCAAGCGGACCTGCAAGAGACCCAGTACTTC. It specifies CATSDHQADLQETQYF.

About this clonotype itself: A library prepared for alpha chains yielded this beta chain as an off-target read; its size is of little meaning. This rearrangement joins TRBV29-1 to TRBJ2-5, with D tentatively TRBD2 (5 bases). The CDR3 has 12 amino acids. Germline CDR1 is SQVTM and CDR2 is ANQGSEA. V was clipped by 6 bases and J by 0 bases, with 8 bases between them. CDR3 nucleotide sequence: TGCAGCGTGGAGACTAACCAAGAGACCCAGTACTTC. This encodes CSVETNQETQYF.

On this clonotype: The library was designed around alpha chains, so this beta chain is a stray read whose abundance carries little weight. The chain employs TRBV24-1 and TRBJ2-1, with 8 bases aligning to TRBD2. Looked up from germline, CDR1 is KGHDR and CDR2 is SFDVKD. The CDR3 spans 16 residues. V was clipped by 4 bases and J by 6 bases; unmatched bases: 10. CDR3 in DNA: TGTGCCACCAGTGACCCAGGACTAGCCGTTGGCAATGAGCAGTTCTTC. This translates into CATSDPGLAVGNEQFF.

This clonotype came up a few times. This beta chain slipped into a library made for alpha chains as a stray read, so its size is not meaningful. This sequence joins TRBV28 and TRBJ2-7; D is undetermined. Germline V gene sequence: CDR1 MDHEN, CDR2 SYDVKM. This CDR3 contains 14 residues. V was clipped by 3 bases and J by 2 bases, with 11 bases between them. The CDR3 loop reads CASSLRTKAYEQYF. Written as DNA, the CDR3 is TGTGCCAGCAGTTTGCGGACCAAAGCCTACGAGCAGTACTTC.